This T cell receptor (beta chain) was identified during a study of shared clonotypes between healthy human individuals. Notes on this clone: The target antigen is unknown.

The study, taken as a whole, reports: It was expected that sequencing depth would affect clonotype sharing among donors.

This CDR3 is built from 14 residues. Germline V gene sequence: CDR1 MNHEY, CDR2 SMNVEV (reference sequence). Trimming cost V 2 bases and J 3 bases, with 11 bases left between them. The assay used deep level. Unsorted PBMC samples were amplified in replicate PCRs containing roughly 300 ng DNA, some 30,000 T cell genomes. Unsorted PBMC DNA underwent sequencing on ten immunoSEQ deep assay plates. Profiling relied on immunoSEQ multiplex PCR, and the TCRdb table lists in-frame clones only, not all of them. The repertoire consists of about 530,000 clones, with roughly 79% occurring once and the leading ten covering under 15%.

The sequence derives from a woman aged 40-49 years in good health. Some clones in this sample may be carry-over from other donors' samples. The specimen sequenced was PBMCs. The V and J genes are TRBV27 and TRBJ2-7, with D uncertain. CDR3: CASSLSRQNYEQYF. The CDR3 DNA is TGTGCCAGCAGTTTAAGTAGACAAAACTACGAGCAGTACTTC.